This T cell receptor beta chain was sequenced during a study of blood T cells in healthy people across ages (dated by TCRdb to between 2014 and 2017). Regarding the study in general: In model experiments, roughly one uniquely barcoded TCR beta cDNA molecule per two T cells was captured by template switching. To track age-related changes in TCR beta repertoire diversity, the study relied on deep sequencing normalized with unique cDNA molecular identifiers. The donors were split into four age groups: young (average 16 years), middle-aged (about 40), aged (more than 60) and long-lived (under 90). Two additional independent replicas of 1 million unique cDNA reads from the same blood draw were analyzed for two donors (one aged 18 to 30 and one aged 80 or older). What the study reported, not specific to this receptor: Bulk unsorted PBMC profiling prevented conclusive comparison of naive and antigen-experienced compartments. Estimates of total diversity based on one million sequenced T cells were considered lower bounds and underestimates. Compared with the aged group, the long-lived group had more naive CD4+ T cells, fewer expanded clones and increased TCR diversity, suggesting age selection. The CMV infection status of donors was not known, potentially confounding age-related changes in expanded clonotypes. As age increased, observed TCR beta diversity per million T cells dropped in a roughly linear way, and a significant reduction was already evident by age around 41. A strong correlation was found between observed TCR beta diversity and the percentage of naive T cells measured by flow cytometry.

The sample holds a few counts of this clonotype. The clone's antigen remains unknown. One base away there is no much larger clone; base qualities are not given. The library was prepared using 5' RACE. Instrument used: Illumina HiSeq 2500. A second 7 to 11 cycle PCR used a sample-barcoded 5' primer and a J-beta primer mix. A template-switch 5' adaptor carrying 12 random nucleotides introduced a unique molecular identifier onto each TCR beta cDNA molecule. At least 2.5 million CDR3-containing paired-end reads were obtained from each sample. First-strand cDNA was synthesized from all RNA with the Mint cDNA synthesis kit, primed by a TRBC-specific oligonucleotide. After uracil-DNA glycosylase treatment, a first 18-cycle PCR used universal primers M1SS and BC2_uni_R on all cDNA. From the authors' description of their analysis: For normalization, 1 million high-quality reads were randomly selected from each sample, with every read carrying a distinct molecular identifier. Reads sharing molecular identifiers were discarded rather than binned into consensus sequences. MiTCR, run with a Q25 quality threshold and the strictest error-elimination algorithm, handled CDR3 identification, clonotype clustering and error correction. A nonparametric unseen species model with Euler transformation was used to estimate lower-bound total TCR beta diversity. TCRdb reprocessed the public reads (quality trimming at Q25 with fastp, clone calling with MiXCR) and kept in-frame beta chains. Merged by CDR3 protein, the rows form single entries marked with the most common genes and DNA. None of the V and J calls come from the authors' own analysis; TCRdb made them. Counted in this sample were almost 550,000 distinct CDR3 sequences; under 30% of them appeared once. The top ten clones comprise around 10% of the sample.

The donors were roughly 39 Caucasian individuals from Russia, aged 6 to 90 years, who were systemically healthy. Each donor gave approximately 9.3 milliliters of peripheral blood, collected into EDTA-treated Vacutainer tubes. PBMCs were isolated by Ficoll-Paque density-gradient centrifugation, with at least 7 million obtained per sample. Trizol reagent was used to extract total RNA from PBMCs, with at least 6 micrograms per sample. For every donor, flow cytometry on a PBMC aliquot measured the percentage of naive CD45RAhigh/CD27high T cells. CDR1 and CDR2 were assigned from the germline V gene (reference sequence) as LGHDT and YNNKEL. Reading from cysteine to phenylalanine, the CDR3 counts 11 amino acids. Of the read, only the CDR3 DNA is kept; its 33 bases are in frame from base 1. The data were also submitted as part of a second study, on T cells of mothers and their children. The second source states: Donors were nine systemically healthy Caucasian individuals: three mothers and their six children. cDNA synthesis consumed the entire amount of extracted RNA, loaded at around 1.5 ug RNA in each 15 ul reaction. In the second PCR, the M1S primer introduced both the sample barcodes and 2-4 random nucleotides. Over 8 million TCR beta CDR3 reads were obtained for each mother, and approximately 3.2 million reads were obtained for each child. In both related and unrelated pairs, thymic selection shapes the output of TCR recombination in a similar way, with inherited differences having only a minor effect. Normalized repertoire overlap was always slightly but never significantly higher in related than unrelated mother-child pairs. No persistent microchimeric T cell clones were detected, at a sensitivity of about 100 clones per million clonotypes. Deep NGS was used in the study to compare the TCR beta repertoires of mothers and children and to look for features that separate related mother-child pairs from unrelated individuals. On average, the children were around 11 +/- 4 years old, while the mothers were around 40 +/- 4 years old. After adapters were ligated using NEBNext reagents, the libraries underwent 100+100 nt paired-end sequencing on an Illumina HiSeq 2000. To prevent cross-contamination, the mother and child libraries were prepared a month apart and were sequenced in separate runs. Each donor had between roughly 450,000 and 2,100,000 distinct TCR beta clonotypes identified. Naive TCR beta clonotypes were estimated from low-frequency clonotypes matched to each donor's FACS-determined naive share, without sorting.

The sequenced sample was blood. Recombination linked TRBV3-1 to TRBJ2-5; possibly the D gene is TRBD2, per 5 matching bases. Gene TRBJ2-7 matches the end of the DNA better, so the J call may be wrong. The TCR comes from a boy aged 5-17 years in good health. CDR3 sequence: CASSREYEQYF. The nucleotide sequence reads as follows: TGTGCCAGCAGCAGGGAGTACGAGCAGTACTTC.